The 21 T cell receptor beta chains reported below all come from one sample, sequenced in a study of cytomegalovirus exposure and HLA in healthy donors. The PCR had 60 Vbeta and 13 Jbeta primers. Sequencing used immunoSEQ multiplex PCR; TCRdb keeps in-frame clones, though not all of them. The data hold approximately 89,000 clones, with about 80% observed a single time. Sequenced: PBMCs. These receptors were collected from a human donor in good health.

The V call is TRBV28, the J call TRBJ1-1; D is unclear. Trimming took off 7 bases at V and 10 bases at J, with 16 bases between the two ends. This CDR3 is built from 12 residues. Germline lookup yields CDR1 MDHEN and CDR2 SYDVKM. CDR3 residues: CASTLPTRGAFF. In DNA, the CDR3 is TGTGCCAGCACCCTTCCGACACGGGGAGCTTTCTTT.

The V gene is TRBV5-1, the J gene TRBJ1-1; tentatively, D is TRBD1 (6 bases). V shed 0 bases and J shed 4 bases, with 16 bases lying between them. Per the germline V gene, CDR1 is SGHRS and CDR2 is YFSETQ. CDR3 length: 16 residues. CDR3 residues: CASSLASGGGGTEAFF. The CDR3 coding sequence is TGCGCCAGCAGCTTGGCCAGCGGGGGCGGAGGCACTGAAGCTTTCTTT.

V and J are TRBV6-1 and TRBJ1-2, with unresolved D. This CDR3 region has 13 residues. Trimming left V 7 bases short and J 2 bases short, with 11 bases between. The germline V gene encodes CDR1 MNHNS and CDR2 SASEGT. The CDR3 is CASISYVNYGYTF. In nucleotides, the CDR3 is TGTGCCAGCATCTCCTACGTCAACTATGGCTACACCTTC.

The rearrangement uses TRBV7-2 and TRBJ1-4, with 7 bases matching TRBD1. The CDR3 spans 14 residues. V was pared by 5 bases and J by 6 bases, with 6 bases of the junction left unmatched. In germline, CDR1 is SGHTA, CDR2 FQGNSA. The CDR3 loop reads CASSLQGWDEKLFF. The CDR3 DNA sequence: TGTGCCAGCAGCCTACAGGGGTGGGATGAAAAACTGTTTTTT.

This chain links TRBV27 with TRBJ2-3, with D tentatively TRBD2 (5 bases). CDR3 length: 15 residues. Per germline, CDR1 MNHEY and CDR2 SMNVEV (reference sequence). The V end was cut by 3 bases, the J end by 1 base, with 11 bases between. CDR3 coding DNA: TGTGCCAGCAGTTTCCGGGCGGGTGGCACAGATACGCAGTATTTT. Its protein product is CASSFRAGGTDTQYF.

This chain links TRBV7-8 with TRBJ2-7; 10 bases map to TRBD1. The CDR3 covers 15 residues. J gave up 6 bases and V 1 base, and 6 bases lay outside the gene matches. The germline gives CDR1 SGHVS, CDR2 FQNEAQ. This chain's CDR3 is CASSLEGQGLGEQYF. DNA for the CDR3: TGTGCCAGCAGCTTAGAGGGACAGGGGCTTGGCGAGCAGTACTTC.

CDR3 region: CASSEVQETQYF. In DNA form, the CDR3 reads TGTGCCAGCTCAGAGGTGCAAGAGACCCAGTACTTC. The chain carries TRBV18 and TRBJ2-5; D gene uncertain. Per germline, CDR1 KGHSH and CDR2 LQKENI. The CDR3 is made up of 12 amino acids. Trimming cost V 5 bases and J 2 bases, with 6 bases left between them.

The chain combines TRBV5-4 with TRBJ2-3; TRBD2 aligns across 9 bases. V dropped 4 bases and J dropped 4; count of bases not matched to a gene: 1. Germline loops: CDR1 SGHNT, CDR2 YYREEE (reference sequence). This CDR3 contains 13 residues. The CDR3 loop reads CASSLAGPDTQYF. CDR3 DNA: TGTGCCAGCAGCCTAGCGGGGCCAGATACGCAGTATTTT.

The sample holds a few counts of this clone. The V call is TRBV29-1, the J call TRBJ2-4; 7 bases match TRBD1. The CDR3 has 14 residues. From germline, CDR1 is SQVTM and CDR2 ANQGSEA. Trimming removed 4 bases from V and 3 bases from J; junction bases left unmatched: 6. The CDR3 is CSVVAWDSKNIQYF. The CDR3 DNA sequence: TGCAGCGTTGTGGCTTGGGACAGCAAAAACATTCAGTACTTC.

The V call is TRBV5-6, the J call TRBJ1-2; maybe TRBD1 (6 bases). The germline V gene encodes CDR1 SGHDT and CDR2 YYEEEE. V lost 4 bases and J 3 bases, leaving 13 bases between the germline ends. There are 14 residues in the CDR3. The chain's CDR3 is CASSVQGGDYGYTF. CDR3 DNA sequence: TGTGCCAGCAGCGTACAGGGCGGTGACTATGGCTACACCTTC.

This clone was recorded once. The V gene is TRBV5-4, the J gene TRBJ2-1, with 9 bases aligning to TRBD2. CDR3 length: 15 amino acids. V shed 3 bases, J shed 0 bases, and the junction held 1 base outside the gene matches. Germline lookup yields CDR1 SGHNT and CDR2 YYREEE (reference sequence). The CDR3 loop is CASSSTSGSYNEQFF. CDR3 DNA: TGTGCCAGCAGCTCGACTAGCGGCTCCTACAATGAGCAGTTCTTC.

The CDR3 bases are TGTGCCATCAGTGATACTAGCGGGAGGGGAAATGAGCAGTTCTTC. It yields the protein CAISDTSGRGNEQFF. J is TRBJ2-1 and V is TRBV10-3; TRBD2 agrees at 13 bases. The V segment lost 3 bases and the J segment 7 bases; nucleotides outside the gene matches: 3. CDR1 and CDR2 from the germline V gene are ENHRY and SYGVKD. There are 15 residues in the CDR3.

The chain is built from TRBV29-1 and TRBJ2-1; the match to TRBD1 covers 10 bases. Germline loops: CDR1 SQVTM, CDR2 ANQGSEA. The V gene end was trimmed by 4 bases and the J gene end by 6 bases; junction bases not matched to a gene: 9. The CDR3 runs to 15 residues. The CDR3: CSVVYPGQGLNEQFF. For the CDR3, the DNA is TGCAGCGTTGTATACCCGGGACAGGGGCTCAATGAGCAGTTCTTC.

CDR3 loop: CASSWTTDMGEAFF. The DNA for the CDR3 is TGCGCCAGCAGCTGGACGACGGACATGGGTGAAGCTTTCTTT. The chain combines TRBV5-1 with TRBJ1-1; D perhaps matches TRBD1 (5 bases). The CDR3 spans 14 residues. V lost 3 bases and J lost 7, with 16 bases in between. Germline V CDR1 and CDR2: SGHRS, YFSETQ.

V is TRBV2 and J is TRBJ2-1; 7 positions match TRBD2. Germline trimming cut 1 base from V and 4 bases from J; bases unmatched to any gene: 7. CDR3 length: 16 residues. Germline V gene data show CDR1 as SNHLY and CDR2 as FYNNEI. CDR3 bases: TGTGCCAGCAGTGAAGTGAGGCTAGCGGTTTACAATGAGCAGTTCTTC. Its translation: CASSEVRLAVYNEQFF.

The chain is built from TRBV19 and TRBJ1-1; 8 bases map to TRBD1. The CDR3 loop spans 15 amino acids. The trim removed 6 bases at V and 1 base at J, leaving 7 bases unmatched. Germline loops: CDR1 LNHDA, CDR2 SQIVND (reference sequence). The CDR3 loop reads CASSPGQAPNTEAFF. CDR3 sequence (DNA): TGTGCCAGTAGCCCGGGACAGGCTCCGAACACTGAAGCTTTCTTT.

This sequence joins TRBV15 and TRBJ1-5; 9 bases align to TRBD1. Per the germline V gene, CDR1 is LNHNV and CDR2 is YYDKDF (reference sequence). The CDR3 consists of 18 residues. The V and J ends lost 3 bases and 4 bases, in that order; junction bases with no gene match: 13. In DNA, the CDR3 is TGTGCCACCAGCAGCACAGGGGGCGCCCCTATCGGGAATCAGCCCCAGCATTTT. It specifies CATSSTGGAPIGNQPQHF.

The chain employs TRBV10-3 and TRBJ2-5, with D perhaps matching TRBD1 (6 bases). The J call may be incorrect, as the DNA end agrees better with TRBJ2-7. Germline-derived CDR1 and CDR2 are ENHRY and SYGVKD. The CDR3 is made up of 13 amino acids. The CDR3 nucleotides read TGTGCCATCAGGGAGGACAGCTCCTACGAGCAGTACTTC. Its protein product is CAIREDSSYEQYF.

The chain has TRBV15 and TRBJ2-1; the match to TRBD2 covers 12 bases. This CDR3 spans 20 amino acids. Germline V gene data show CDR1 as LNHNV and CDR2 as YYDKDF (reference sequence). V shed 0 bases and J 0 bases; nucleotides not matched to a gene: 9. In DNA form, the CDR3 reads TGTGCCACCAGCAGAGATACTAGCGGGAGGACTTGGAGCTCCTACAATGAGCAGTTCTTC. It codes for CATSRDTSGRTWSSYNEQFF.

This chain links TRBV29-1 with TRBJ2-2; D perhaps matches TRBD2 (7 bases). V was clipped by 6 bases and J by 6 bases, with 20 bases between them. The CDR3 has 15 amino acids. CDR1 and CDR2 from the germline V gene are SQVTM and ANQGSEA. DNA of the CDR3: TGCAGCGTCCGCTGGGGAGGGGGAGGCGCCGGGGAGCTGTTTTTT. This sequence encodes CSVRWGGGGAGELFF.

The V gene is TRBV15, the J gene TRBJ2-5; D unresolved. Trimming cost V 3 bases and J 1 base, with 6 bases left between them. Germline lookup yields CDR1 LNHNV and CDR2 YYDKDF (reference sequence). This CDR3 contains 13 residues. The DNA for the CDR3 is TGTGCCACCAGCAGGCGTCCCCAAGAGACCCAGTACTTC. It yields the protein CATSRRPQETQYF.